This is a list of T cell receptor beta chains from one sample in a study of blood T cell repertoires in COVID-19. The data were produced by immunoSEQ multiplex PCR, yet TCRdb's version contains in-frame clones alone and is incomplete. The sample holds a few hundred thousand clones, roughly nine tenths seen once. Sequenced input: PBMCs or T cells enriched from blood (not recorded which). The origin of the receptors is a woman in her 40s who had been exposed to COVID-19. The CDR3 runs from the conserved cysteine through the conserved F or W. The order of the fields is CDR3 protein, CDR3 DNA, V gene, D gene, clone size, J gene, CDR3 length. The D gene is left open where the match is weak. Expanded clones are given a class, and other clones once, few, many or no size at all.

CDR3 protein: CASSREGAPWEDTDTQYF
CDR3 DNA: TGTGCCAGCAGCCGTGAGGGGGCGCCCTGGGAGGACACAGATACGCAGTATTTT
V gene: TRBV9
D gene: NA
clone size: NA
J gene: TRBJ2-3
CDR3 length: 18

CDR3 protein: CASSSRPGELFF
CDR3 DNA: TGTGCCAGCTCTAGTCGACCCGGGGAGCTGTTTTTT
V gene: TRBV27
D gene: NA
clone size: NA
J gene: TRBJ2-2
CDR3 length: 12

CDR3 protein: CATSRAGTGVAPLHF
CDR3 DNA: TGTGCCACCAGCAGAGCCGGGACAGGTGTAGCACCCCTCCACTTT
V gene: TRBV15
D gene: TRBD1
clone size: NA
J gene: TRBJ1-6
CDR3 length: 15

CDR3 protein: CSVGRGAARRETQYF
CDR3 DNA: TGCAGCGTTGGTCGTGGGGCTGCTCGAAGAGAGACCCAGTACTTC
V gene: TRBV29-1
D gene: NA
clone size: NA
J gene: TRBJ2-5
CDR3 length: 15

CDR3 protein: CASSQRRGFANEKLFF
CDR3 DNA: TGTGCCAGCAGCCAGCGCAGGGGCTTCGCTAATGAAAAACTGTTTTTT
V gene: TRBV7-2
D gene: NA
clone size: once
J gene: TRBJ1-4
CDR3 length: 16

CDR3 protein: CASSSISDRPLNGYTF
CDR3 DNA: TGTGCCAGCAGCTCGATATCGGACAGGCCGCTAAATGGCTACACCTTC
V gene: TRBV5-6
D gene: TRBD1
clone size: NA
J gene: TRBJ1-2
CDR3 length: 16

CDR3 protein: CASSPTGKTDSTPNYGYTF
CDR3 DNA: TGTGCCAGTAGCCCGACAGGAAAGACGGACTCTACCCCTAACTATGGCTACACCTTC
V gene: TRBV19
D gene: NA
clone size: NA
J gene: TRBJ1-2
CDR3 length: 19

CDR3 protein: CASSREKSYEQYF
CDR3 DNA: TGTGCCAGTAGTAGGGAGAAAAGCTACGAGCAGTACTTC
V gene: TRBV19
D gene: NA
clone size: NA
J gene: TRBJ2-7
CDR3 length: 13

CDR3 protein: CASSQDLGGGTEAFF
CDR3 DNA: TGCGCCAGCAGCCAAGATCTAGGGGGGGGGACTGAAGCTTTCTTT
V gene: TRBV4-3
D gene: NA
clone size: few
J gene: TRBJ1-1
CDR3 length: 15

CDR3 protein: CASSAIAGGLRGSYEQYF
CDR3 DNA: TGTGCCAGTAGTGCAATAGCGGGGGGGCTTCGTGGCTCCTACGAGCAGTACTTC
V gene: TRBV19
D gene: TRBD2
clone size: NA
J gene: TRBJ2-7
CDR3 length: 18

CDR3 protein: CASSLNRYEQYF
CDR3 DNA: TGCGCCAGCAGCTTGAACAGGTACGAGCAGTACTTC
V gene: TRBV5-1
D gene: NA
clone size: NA
J gene: TRBJ2-7
CDR3 length: 12

CDR3 protein: CASSPRQGIYEQYF
CDR3 DNA: TGTGCCAGCAGTCCGCGACAGGGAATCTACGAGCAGTACTTC
V gene: TRBV27
D gene: TRBD1
clone size: NA
J gene: TRBJ2-7
CDR3 length: 14

CDR3 protein: CASSSRGGANGYTF
CDR3 DNA: TGTGCCAGCAGTTCCCGGGGGGGGGCTAATGGCTACACCTTC
V gene: TRBV27
D gene: NA
clone size: NA
J gene: TRBJ1-2
CDR3 length: 14

CDR3 protein: CASSPGQLNEKLFF
CDR3 DNA: TGTGCCAGCAGCCCGGGACAGTTAAATGAAAAACTGTTTTTT
V gene: TRBV3-1/TRBV3-2
D gene: TRBD1
clone size: NA
J gene: TRBJ1-4
CDR3 length: 14

CDR3 protein: CASSGRGRRNYGYTF
CDR3 DNA: TGTGCCAGCAGCGGACGAGGGAGGCGTAACTATGGCTACACCTTC
V gene: TRBV7-9
D gene: NA
clone size: NA
J gene: TRBJ1-2
CDR3 length: 15

CDR3 protein: CSVEDGASYEQYF
CDR3 DNA: TGCAGCGTTGAAGATGGGGCATCCTACGAGCAGTACTTC
V gene: TRBV29-1
D gene: NA
clone size: once
J gene: TRBJ2-7
CDR3 length: 13

CDR3 protein: CARSLLPSGSSNEQFF
CDR3 DNA: TGTGCCAGAAGTTTGTTGCCTAGCGGGAGCTCAAATGAGCAGTTCTTC
V gene: TRBV5-3
D gene: TRBD2
clone size: NA
J gene: TRBJ2-1
CDR3 length: 16

CDR3 protein: CASSSRAGLVNVLTF
CDR3 DNA: TGTGCCAGCAGTTCTCGCGCAGGGCTGGTCAACGTCCTGACTTTC
V gene: TRBV6-5
D gene: NA
clone size: NA
J gene: TRBJ2-6
CDR3 length: 15

CDR3 protein: CASSPRVRRETQYF
CDR3 DNA: TGTGCCAGCAGCCCCCGGGTCCGTCGGGAGACCCAGTACTTC
V gene: TRBV3-1/TRBV3-2
D gene: NA
clone size: NA
J gene: TRBJ2-5
CDR3 length: 14

CDR3 protein: CASSPGLSYEQYF
CDR3 DNA: TGTGCCAGCAGCCCAGGGTTAAGCTACGAGCAGTACTTC
V gene: TRBV12-3/TRBV12-4
D gene: NA
clone size: NA
J gene: TRBJ2-7
CDR3 length: 13

CDR3 protein: CATSRERGLNEKLFF
CDR3 DNA: TGTGCCACCAGCAGAGAACGGGGGTTAAATGAAAAACTGTTTTTT
V gene: TRBV15
D gene: NA
clone size: NA
J gene: TRBJ1-4
CDR3 length: 15

CDR3 protein: CAWSVQGTGSFSPLHF
CDR3 DNA: TGTGCCTGGAGTGTACAGGGGACAGGGAGCTTTTCACCCCTCCACTTT
V gene: TRBV30
D gene: TRBD1
clone size: NA
J gene: TRBJ1-6
CDR3 length: 16

CDR3 protein: CASSPDRLNNSPLHF
CDR3 DNA: TGTGCCAGCAGCCCCGACAGGCTGAATAATTCACCCCTCCACTTT
V gene: TRBV9
D gene: NA
clone size: once
J gene: TRBJ1-6
CDR3 length: 15

CDR3 protein: CASSDLSPGDYGYTF
CDR3 DNA: TGTGCCAGCAGTGATCTTTCCCCAGGGGACTATGGCTACACCTTC
V gene: TRBV2
D gene: NA
clone size: NA
J gene: TRBJ1-2
CDR3 length: 15

CDR3 protein: CATSTLGLAGAGEQFF
CDR3 DNA: TGTGCCACCAGTACCCTTGGACTAGCGGGAGCCGGTGAGCAGTTCTTC
V gene: TRBV24-1
D gene: TRBD2
clone size: NA
J gene: TRBJ2-1
CDR3 length: 16

CDR3 protein: CASSFGTAFGYTF
CDR3 DNA: TGTGCCAGCAGTTTTGGGACAGCTTTTGGCTACACCTTC
V gene: TRBV12-3/TRBV12-4
D gene: TRBD1
clone size: NA
J gene: TRBJ1-2
CDR3 length: 13

CDR3 protein: CASSQVAGTTQYF
CDR3 DNA: TGTGCCAGCAGCCAAGTGGCGGGCACTACGCAGTATTTT
V gene: TRBV3-1/TRBV3-2
D gene: NA
clone size: NA
J gene: TRBJ2-3
CDR3 length: 13

CDR3 protein: CASSEGNQPQHF
CDR3 DNA: TGCGCCAGTTCAGAGGGCAATCAGCCCCAGCATTTT
V gene: TRBV10-2
D gene: NA
clone size: NA
J gene: TRBJ1-5
CDR3 length: 12

CDR3 protein: CASSYRQVGGYGYTF
CDR3 DNA: TGTGCCAGCAGTTATAGACAGGTCGGCGGCTATGGCTACACCTTC
V gene: TRBV6-5
D gene: NA
clone size: NA
J gene: TRBJ1-2
CDR3 length: 15

CDR3 protein: CASTGTGVGYGYTF
CDR3 DNA: TGTGCCAGCACCGGGACAGGGGTCGGCTATGGCTACACCTTC
V gene: TRBV9
D gene: TRBD1
clone size: NA
J gene: TRBJ1-2
CDR3 length: 14

CDR3 protein: CASSEALPSDYSYNEQFF
CDR3 DNA: TGTGCCAGCAGTGAAGCCCTACCAAGCGACTACTCCTACAATGAGCAGTTCTTC
V gene: TRBV6-1
D gene: NA
clone size: NA
J gene: TRBJ2-1
CDR3 length: 18

CDR3 protein: CASSPPGQTNYGYTF
CDR3 DNA: TGTGCCAGCTCACCACCTGGGCAGACTAACTATGGCTACACCTTC
V gene: TRBV18
D gene: NA
clone size: NA
J gene: TRBJ1-2
CDR3 length: 15

CDR3 protein: CASRTYGGVDLGEQYF
CDR3 DNA: TGTGCCAGCAGGACTTACGGCGGGGTTGATCTTGGTGAGCAGTACTTC
V gene: TRBV27
D gene: NA
clone size: once
J gene: TRBJ2-7
CDR3 length: 16

CDR3 protein: CASSPGVSSYNEQFF
CDR3 DNA: TGTGCCAGCAGCCCTGGAGTCTCCTCCTACAATGAGCAGTTCTTC
V gene: TRBV7-9
D gene: NA
clone size: NA
J gene: TRBJ2-1
CDR3 length: 15

CDR3 protein: CASSDSKDRVNTEAFF
CDR3 DNA: TGTGCCAGCAGCGATTCCAAGGACAGGGTGAACACTGAAGCTTTCTTT
V gene: TRBV21-1
D gene: NA
clone size: NA
J gene: TRBJ1-1
CDR3 length: 16

CDR3 protein: CASSFGRDYYGYTF
CDR3 DNA: TGTGCCAGCAGCTTTGGCAGAGACTACTATGGCTACACCTTC
V gene: TRBV5-4
D gene: NA
clone size: NA
J gene: TRBJ1-2
CDR3 length: 14

CDR3 protein: CASSLPGNTDTQYF
CDR3 DNA: TGCGCCAGCAGCTTGCCGGGTAACACAGATACGCAGTATTTT
V gene: TRBV5-1
D gene: NA
clone size: few
J gene: TRBJ2-3
CDR3 length: 14

CDR3 protein: CASSLNSGTGELFF
CDR3 DNA: TGTGCCAGCAGCTTAAACTCGGGCACCGGGGAGCTGTTTTTT
V gene: TRBV7-3
D gene: NA
clone size: NA
J gene: TRBJ2-2
CDR3 length: 14

CDR3 protein: CASSGPGDVMNTEAFF
CDR3 DNA: TGTGCCAGTAGTGGTCCAGGGGATGTCATGAACACTGAAGCTTTCTTT
V gene: TRBV19
D gene: NA
clone size: NA
J gene: TRBJ1-1
CDR3 length: 16

CDR3 protein: CASSLRWDKYNEQFF
CDR3 DNA: TGCGCCAGCAGCTTGAGGTGGGACAAGTACAATGAGCAGTTCTTC
V gene: TRBV5-1
D gene: NA
clone size: NA
J gene: TRBJ2-1
CDR3 length: 15

CDR3 protein: CASSFQAQAVYGYTF
CDR3 DNA: TGTGCCAGCAGCTTCCAGGCCCAGGCTGTTTATGGCTACACCTTC
V gene: TRBV5-6
D gene: NA
clone size: NA
J gene: TRBJ1-2
CDR3 length: 15

CDR3 protein: CASSSGQGRYEQYF
CDR3 DNA: TGTGCCAGCAGCTCCGGACAGGGTCGTTACGAGCAGTACTTC
V gene: TRBV5-4
D gene: TRBD1
clone size: NA
J gene: TRBJ2-7
CDR3 length: 14

CDR3 protein: CASSYGGGASGANVLTF
CDR3 DNA: TGTGCCAGCAGTTACGGCGGGGGGGCCTCTGGGGCCAACGTCCTGACTTTC
V gene: TRBV6-2/TRBV6-3
D gene: TRBD2
clone size: few
J gene: TRBJ2-6
CDR3 length: 17

CDR3 protein: CAWSVGGGGLSTDTQYF
CDR3 DNA: TGTGCCTGGAGTGTAGGGGGGGGCGGACTAAGCACAGATACGCAGTATTTT
V gene: TRBV30
D gene: NA
clone size: NA
J gene: TRBJ2-3
CDR3 length: 17

CDR3 protein: CASSIVTANTEAFF
CDR3 DNA: TGTGCCAGTAGTATAGTCACAGCGAACACTGAAGCTTTCTTT
V gene: TRBV19
D gene: NA
clone size: NA
J gene: TRBJ1-1
CDR3 length: 14

CDR3 protein: CASSIDRVANSPLHF
CDR3 DNA: TGTGCCAGCAGCATAGACAGGGTTGCAAATTCACCCCTCCACTTT
V gene: TRBV5-4
D gene: TRBD1
clone size: NA
J gene: TRBJ1-6
CDR3 length: 15

CDR3 protein: CASSSKAGGYNEQFF
CDR3 DNA: TGTGCCAGCAGCTCCAAAGCGGGAGGGTACAATGAGCAGTTCTTC
V gene: TRBV7-8
D gene: TRBD2
clone size: NA
J gene: TRBJ2-1
CDR3 length: 15

CDR3 protein: CASSLEQPYEQYF
CDR3 DNA: TGTGCCAGCAGCTTAGAACAGCCCTACGAGCAGTACTTC
V gene: TRBV5-6
D gene: NA
clone size: NA
J gene: TRBJ2-7
CDR3 length: 13

CDR3 protein: CATDWTGGSEQYF
CDR3 DNA: TGTGCCACCGACTGGACAGGGGGCTCCGAGCAGTACTTC
V gene: TRBV10-3
D gene: TRBD1
clone size: NA
J gene: TRBJ2-7
CDR3 length: 13

CDR3 protein: CASSPGQEYGYTF
CDR3 DNA: TGTGCCAGCAGCCCGGGACAGGAGTATGGCTACACCTTC
V gene: TRBV5-4
D gene: TRBD1
clone size: NA
J gene: TRBJ1-2
CDR3 length: 13

CDR3 protein: CASSLKLSGRFTDTQYF
CDR3 DNA: TGTGCCAGCAGCTTAAAACTTAGCGGGAGGTTCACAGATACGCAGTATTTT
V gene: TRBV5-4
D gene: TRBD2
clone size: NA
J gene: TRBJ2-3
CDR3 length: 17

CDR3 protein: CASSLKRSPEQYF
CDR3 DNA: TGTGCCAGCAGTCTTAAACGGTCCCCCGAGCAGTACTTC
V gene: TRBV2
D gene: NA
clone size: NA
J gene: TRBJ2-7
CDR3 length: 13

CDR3 protein: CASSYRGSRQETQYF
CDR3 DNA: TGTGCCAGCAGTTATCGGGGGTCGCGCCAAGAGACCCAGTACTTC
V gene: TRBV7-2
D gene: NA
clone size: NA
J gene: TRBJ2-5
CDR3 length: 15

CDR3 protein: CASSLQGGNYGYTF
CDR3 DNA: TGTGCCAGCAGCCTTCAGGGAGGCAACTATGGCTACACCTTC
V gene: TRBV4-2
D gene: NA
clone size: NA
J gene: TRBJ1-2
CDR3 length: 14

CDR3 protein: CASSSLKGQGLSGANVLTF
CDR3 DNA: TGTGCCAGCAGTTCCTTAAAGGGACAGGGACTCTCTGGGGCCAACGTCCTGACTTTC
V gene: TRBV2
D gene: TRBD1
clone size: few
J gene: TRBJ2-6
CDR3 length: 19

CDR3 protein: CASSPSTGMTEAFF
CDR3 DNA: TGTGCCAGCTCACCATCGACAGGGATGACTGAAGCTTTCTTT
V gene: TRBV18
D gene: TRBD1
clone size: NA
J gene: TRBJ1-1
CDR3 length: 14

CDR3 protein: CAWTLAGLFGGNTIYF
CDR3 DNA: TGTGCCTGGACTCTGGCAGGGCTTTTTGGTGGAAACACCATATATTTT
V gene: TRBV30
D gene: NA
clone size: NA
J gene: TRBJ1-3
CDR3 length: 16

CDR3 protein: CASSPLYEQYF
CDR3 DNA: TGTGCCAGCTCACCCCTATACGAGCAGTACTTC
V gene: TRBV7-8
D gene: NA
clone size: NA
J gene: TRBJ2-7
CDR3 length: 11

CDR3 protein: CASSQDFREGQRCEQFF
CDR3 DNA: TGTGCCAGCAGCCAAGATTTCCGGGAGGGCCAAAGGTGTGAGCAGTTCTTC
V gene: TRBV3-1/TRBV3-2
D gene: TRBD2
clone size: NA
J gene: TRBJ2-1
CDR3 length: 17

CDR3 protein: CASSPPGLASETQYF
CDR3 DNA: TGCGCCAGCAGCCCCCCGGGGTTGGCGTCGGAGACCCAGTACTTC
V gene: TRBV4-1
D gene: NA
clone size: NA
J gene: TRBJ2-5
CDR3 length: 15